One sample yielded the 2 T cell receptor beta chains listed below, sequenced in a study of shared clonotypes between healthy human individuals. The assay was immunoSEQ multiplex PCR, and TCRdb's table has in-frame clones only and misses some. The table has a few hundred thousand clones, about 96% seen once. Sequenced sample: memory CD8+ T cells sorted from blood. Noted subset: CD45RO+ cells pooled with CCR7-negative TemRA cells. All receptors derive from a young man in good health.

The chain carries TRBV5-1 and TRBJ2-5, with D unclear. Germline CDR1 and CDR2: SGHRS and YFSETQ. CDR3 length equals 15 residues. V was cut by 3 bases and J by 4 bases, with 16 bases left in between. The CDR3 nucleotides read TGCGCCAGCAGCTCCTCGTTAGCTAACGGAGAGACCCAGTACTTC. It encodes CASSSSLANGETQYF.

V and J are TRBV28 and TRBJ2-7, with D unresolved. V lost 8 bases, J lost 2 bases, and 13 bases lay in between. This CDR3 comprises 13 residues. Germline V CDR1 and CDR2: MDHEN, SYDVKM. This CDR3 is CASQSAKAYEQYF. CDR3 coding DNA: TGTGCCAGCCAAAGCGCAAAAGCCTACGAGCAGTACTTC.